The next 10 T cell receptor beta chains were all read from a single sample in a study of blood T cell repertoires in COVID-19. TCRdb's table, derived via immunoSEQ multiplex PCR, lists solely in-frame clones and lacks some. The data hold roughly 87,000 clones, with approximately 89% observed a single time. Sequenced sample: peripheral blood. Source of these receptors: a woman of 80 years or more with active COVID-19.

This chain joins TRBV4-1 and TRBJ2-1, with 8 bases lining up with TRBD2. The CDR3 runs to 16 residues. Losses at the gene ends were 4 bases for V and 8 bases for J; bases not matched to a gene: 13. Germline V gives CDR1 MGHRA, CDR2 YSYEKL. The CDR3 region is CASSPKSTGGPYEQFF. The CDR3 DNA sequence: TGCGCCAGCAGCCCTAAATCTACGGGAGGGCCGTATGAGCAGTTCTTC.

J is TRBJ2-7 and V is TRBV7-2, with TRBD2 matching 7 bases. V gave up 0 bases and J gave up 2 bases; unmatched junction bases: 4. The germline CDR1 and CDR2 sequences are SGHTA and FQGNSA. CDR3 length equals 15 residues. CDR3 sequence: CASSLAAGEAYEQYF. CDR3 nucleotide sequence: TGTGCCAGCAGCTTAGCGGCGGGAGAAGCCTACGAGCAGTACTTC.

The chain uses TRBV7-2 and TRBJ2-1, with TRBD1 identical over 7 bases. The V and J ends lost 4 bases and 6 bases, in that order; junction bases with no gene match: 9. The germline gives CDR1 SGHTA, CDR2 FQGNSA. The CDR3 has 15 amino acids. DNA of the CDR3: TGTGCCAGCAGCTCAACTAGACAGGGTCTCAATGAGCAGTTCTTC. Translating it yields CASSSTRQGLNEQFF. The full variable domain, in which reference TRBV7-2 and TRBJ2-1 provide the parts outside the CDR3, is GAGVSQSPSNKVTEKGKDVELRCDPISGHTALYWYRQSLGQGLEFLIYFQGNSAPDKSGLPSDRFSAERTGGSVSTLTIQRTQQEDSAVYLCASSSTRQGLNEQFFGPGTRLTVL.

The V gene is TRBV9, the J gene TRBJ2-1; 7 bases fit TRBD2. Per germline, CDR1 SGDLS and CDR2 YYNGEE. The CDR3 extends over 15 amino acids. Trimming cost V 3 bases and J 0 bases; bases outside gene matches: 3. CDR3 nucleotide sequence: TGTGCCAGCAGCGAGAGCGGGATCTCCTACAATGAGCAGTTCTTC. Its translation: CASSESGISYNEQFF.

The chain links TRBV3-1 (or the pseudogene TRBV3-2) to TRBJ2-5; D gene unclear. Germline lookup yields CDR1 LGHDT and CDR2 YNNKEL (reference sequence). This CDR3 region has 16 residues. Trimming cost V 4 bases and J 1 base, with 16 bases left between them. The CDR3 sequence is CASSLRGEFLQETQYF. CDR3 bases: TGTGCCAGCAGCCTTCGAGGCGAGTTCCTCCAAGAGACCCAGTACTTC.

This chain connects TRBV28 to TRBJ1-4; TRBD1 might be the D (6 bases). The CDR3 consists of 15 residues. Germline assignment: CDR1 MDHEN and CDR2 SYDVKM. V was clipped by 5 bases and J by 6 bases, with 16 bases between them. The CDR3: CASSPPGGYDEKLFF. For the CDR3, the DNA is TGTGCCAGCAGTCCTCCTGGGGGCTACGATGAAAAACTGTTTTTT.

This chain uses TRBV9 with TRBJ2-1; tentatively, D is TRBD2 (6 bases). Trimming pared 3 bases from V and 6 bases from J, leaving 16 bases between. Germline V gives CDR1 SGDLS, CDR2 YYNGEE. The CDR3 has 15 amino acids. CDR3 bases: TGTGCCAGCAGCGCCGGCGGGCACGGGGGCAATGAGCAGTTCTTC. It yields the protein CASSAGGHGGNEQFF.

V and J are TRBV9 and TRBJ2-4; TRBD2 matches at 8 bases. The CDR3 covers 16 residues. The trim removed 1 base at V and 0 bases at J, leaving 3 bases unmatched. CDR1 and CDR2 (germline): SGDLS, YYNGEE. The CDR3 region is CASSVSGSVAKNIQYF. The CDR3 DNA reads TGTGCCAGCAGCGTAAGCGGGAGTGTAGCCAAAAACATTCAGTACTTC.

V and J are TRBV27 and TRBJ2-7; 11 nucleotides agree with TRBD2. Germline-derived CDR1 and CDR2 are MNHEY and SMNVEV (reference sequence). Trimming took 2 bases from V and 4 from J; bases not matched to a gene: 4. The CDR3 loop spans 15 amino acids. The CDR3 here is CASSLRSSGRYEQYF. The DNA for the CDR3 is TGTGCCAGCAGTTTAAGGTCTAGCGGGAGGTACGAGCAGTACTTC.

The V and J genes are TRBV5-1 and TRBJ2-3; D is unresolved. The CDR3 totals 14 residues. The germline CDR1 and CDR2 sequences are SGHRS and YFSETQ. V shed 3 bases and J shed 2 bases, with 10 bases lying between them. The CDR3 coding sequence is TGCGCCAGCAGCTCTAGACCCAACACAGATACGCAGTATTTT. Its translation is CASSSRPNTDTQYF.